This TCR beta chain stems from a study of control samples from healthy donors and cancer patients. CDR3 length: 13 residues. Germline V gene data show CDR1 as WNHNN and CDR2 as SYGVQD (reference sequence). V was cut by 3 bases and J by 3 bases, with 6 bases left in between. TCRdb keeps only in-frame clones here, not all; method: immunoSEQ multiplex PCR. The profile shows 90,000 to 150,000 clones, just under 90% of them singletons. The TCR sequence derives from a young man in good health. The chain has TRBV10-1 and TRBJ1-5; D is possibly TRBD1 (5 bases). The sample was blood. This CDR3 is CASSEGVNQPQHF. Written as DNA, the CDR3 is TGCGCCAGCAGTGAAGGGGTCAATCAGCCCCAGCATTTT.